The 17 T cell receptor beta chains reported below all come from one sample, sequenced in a study of shared clonotypes between healthy human individuals. The assay was immunoSEQ multiplex PCR, and TCRdb's table has in-frame clones only and misses some. The top ten clones hold 0.6% to 0.7% of a sample with more than 900,000 clones, approximately 80% of them seen once. Sequenced input: memory CD4+ T cells from PBMCs. As to subset: CD45RA-negative fraction. These receptor sequences come from a man younger than 30 in good health. Some clones in this sample may be carry-over from other donors' samples.

As for this clone: The sample carries other DNA sequences with the same CDR3. This chain joins TRBV5-1 and TRBJ2-1, with 9 bases fitting TRBD2. The J segment lost 4 bases and the V segment lost 4 bases, leaving 6 bases of the junction unmatched. The CDR3 covers 15 residues. Looked up from germline, CDR1 is SGHRS and CDR2 is YFSETQ. The CDR3: CASSLSTSGYNEQFF. CDR3 DNA sequence: TGCGCCAGCAGCCTCTCGACTAGCGGTTACAATGAGCAGTTCTTC. Variable domain in full (rest from reference TRBV5-1 and TRBJ2-1): KAGVTQTPRYLIKTRGQQVTLSCSPISGHRSVSWYQQTPGQGLQFLFEYFSETQRNKGNFPGRFSGRQFSNSRSEMNVSTLELGDSALYLCASSLSTSGYNEQFFGPGTRLTVL.

On this clone itself: This same CDR3 is encoded by further DNA sequences in the sample. The chain recombines TRBV15 with TRBJ2-7; TRBD2 might be the D (5 bases). CDR1 and CDR2 from the germline V gene are LNHNV and YYDKDF (reference sequence). V was trimmed by 0 bases and J by 3 bases, leaving 6 bases between them. CDR3 length: 13 residues. The CDR3 bases are TGTGCCACCAGCAGAGATCGGGGCTACGAGCAGTACTTC. Protein sequence: CATSRDRGYEQYF.

The table lists this clone with a few counts. The same CDR3 is also encoded by other DNA sequences in this sample. V is TRBV7-3 and J is TRBJ1-1; 7 nucleotides align to TRBD1. Germline values: CDR1 SGHTA, CDR2 FQGTGA. V trimming: 5 bases; J trimming: 1 base; junction bases outside the gene matches: 4. The CDR3 runs to 14 residues. CDR3 nucleotide sequence: TGTGCCAGCAGCCCAGGGACAGCGAACACTGAAGCTTTCTTT. Amino acids: CASSPGTANTEAFF.

As for this clone: This clone may be a read error of a much larger clone one base away. Other DNA sequences in the same sample also yield this CDR3. V gene TRBV5-4 combines with J gene TRBJ2-5, with a possible D match to TRBD1 (5 bases). The CDR3 has 14 residues. Germline assignment: CDR1 SGHNT and CDR2 YYREEE (reference sequence). The V and J ends lost 0 bases and 1 base respectively, with 7 bases between them. The CDR3 spells CASSLGQTQETQYF. The CDR3 region has the DNA TGTGCCAGCAGCTTGGGACAGACCCAAGAGACCCAGTACTTC.

This chain links TRBV9 with TRBJ2-7; 11 positions agree with TRBD2. V dropped 0 bases and J dropped 2; count of bases not matched to a gene: 4. The CDR3 sequence is 16 residues long. CDR1 is SGDLS, CDR2 YYNGEE, per germline. CDR3 region: CASSVGGLAATYEQYF. The CDR3 DNA is TGTGCCAGCAGCGTAGGGGGACTAGCGGCCACCTACGAGCAGTACTTC.

Concerning this clone itself: At the DNA level, this CDR3 is encoded by other sequences in the same sample as well. This chain links TRBV5-1 with TRBJ2-3; D gene ambiguous. V lost 1 base to trimming and J lost 6 bases, with 3 bases between them. Germline V gene data show CDR1 as SGHRS and CDR2 as YFSETQ. The CDR3 consists of 11 residues. CDR3 DNA sequence: TGCGCCAGCAGCTTGAGTGATACGCAGTATTTT. This codes for CASSLSDTQYF. The whole variable domain, remainder taken from reference TRBV5-1 and TRBJ2-3, is KAGVTQTPRYLIKTRGQQVTLSCSPISGHRSVSWYQQTPGQGLQFLFEYFSETQRNKGNFPGRFSGRQFSNSRSEMNVSTLELGDSALYLCASSLSDTQYFGPGTRLTVL.

This clone turned up a few times. The chain has TRBV21-1 and TRBJ2-7; TRBD2 is the table's D call, not checked against the DNA. TRBV21-1 is deemed a pseudogene. This CDR3 has 14 amino acids. The CDR3: CASSIREGAWEQYF. The CDR3 DNA sequence: TGTGCCAGCAGCATCCGGGAGGGGGCGTGGGAGCAGTACTTC.

The rearrangement uses TRBV28 and TRBJ2-5; the D is unclear. This CDR3 region has 15 residues. Looked up from germline, CDR1 is MDHEN and CDR2 is SYDVKM. The germline V and J ends were trimmed by 6 bases and 5 bases, with 19 bases remaining between them. The CDR3 region has the DNA TGTGCCAGCAGCCTCGGCGCGGTCAGGCCGGAGACCCAGTACTTC. Protein: CASSLGAVRPETQYF.

J is TRBJ2-3 and V is TRBV9, with D possibly matching TRBD1 (6 bases). Trimming removed 4 bases at V and 5 bases at J, with 17 bases between. The CDR3 is 15 residues long. Germline CDR1 is SGDLS and CDR2 is YYNGEE. The CDR3: CASSYSGAVGDTQYF. For the CDR3, the DNA is TGTGCCAGCAGCTACTCAGGGGCGGTGGGAGATACGCAGTATTTT.

The chain recombines TRBV19 with TRBJ1-1, with D unclear. The CDR3 length is 14 residues. CDR1 is LNHDA, CDR2 SQIVND, per germline (reference sequence). Deletions cut 7 bases from V and 1 base from J, with 13 bases between. The CDR3 loop is CASTFTTENTEAFF. The DNA of the CDR3 is TGTGCCAGTACCTTTACCACAGAGAACACTGAAGCTTTCTTT.

This chain uses TRBV2 with TRBJ2-7, with 11 nucleotides matching TRBD2. The V gene's germline CDR1 is SNHLY and CDR2 FYNNEI. With 8 bases clipped from V and 2 bases from J, the junction kept 8 bases outside the gene matches. CDR3 length equals 15 residues. Here the CDR3 DNA reads TGTGCCAGCGTCGTCTCTAGCGGGAGGACCTACGAGCAGTACTTC. This translates into CASVVSSGRTYEQYF. The variable domain in full, completed from reference TRBV2 and TRBJ2-7, reads EPEVTQTPSHQVTQMGQEVILRCVPISNHLYFYWYRQILGQKVEFLVSFYNNEISEKSEIFDDQFSVERPDGSNFTLKIRSTKLEDSAMYFCASVVSSGRTYEQYFGPGTRLTVT.

The sample holds one count of this clone. The chain recombines TRBV29-1 with TRBJ2-3; TRBD2 matches 7 bases. Trimming removed 4 bases from V and 5 bases from J; junction bases left unmatched: 6. This CDR3 has 13 residues. Germline values: CDR1 SQVTM, CDR2 ANQGSEA. The CDR3 region has the DNA TGCAGCGTTGTCGCGGGAGTGGGAGATACGCAGTATTTT. It yields the protein CSVVAGVGDTQYF.

The chain uses TRBV5-4 and TRBJ1-1; D gene unclear. Per germline, CDR1 SGHNT and CDR2 YYREEE (reference sequence). The CDR3 extends over 15 amino acids. Trimming shortened V by 4 bases and J by 1 base, and 14 bases separated the two germline ends. The CDR3 region is CASSAPQLKNTEAFF. Here the CDR3 DNA reads TGTGCCAGCAGCGCACCCCAGCTTAAGAACACTGAAGCTTTCTTT. Full variable domain (rest looked up from reference TRBV5-4 and TRBJ1-1): ETGVTQSPTHLIKTRGQQVTLRCSSQSGHNTVSWYQQALGQGPQFIFQYYREEENGRGNFPPRFSGLQFPNYSSELNVNALELDDSALYLCASSAPQLKNTEAFFGQGTRLTVV.

This clone was seen only once. With a much larger clone just one base away, this may be a read error. V usage is TRBV2 and J usage is TRBJ2-1, with TRBD2 matching 14 bases. Germline loops: CDR1 SNHLY, CDR2 FYNNEI. This CDR3 is 14 amino acids long. With 6 bases clipped from V and 9 bases from J, the junction kept 4 bases outside the gene matches. The CDR3 loop is CASSPGLAGVEQFF. CDR3 sequence (DNA): TGTGCCAGCAGCCCGGGACTAGCGGGAGTTGAGCAGTTCTTC.

This clone was counted a few times. The chain recombines TRBV19 with TRBJ1-1; D is unresolved. The ends were cut back, 6 bases at V and 0 bases at J, with 11 bases in the middle. This CDR3 comprises 14 residues. The germline V gene encodes CDR1 LNHDA and CDR2 SQIVND (reference sequence). The DNA for the CDR3 is TGTGCCAGTAGATCGGAAGGGCTGAACACTGAAGCTTTCTTT. Translation: CASRSEGLNTEAFF. The variable domain in full, with the rest retrieved from reference TRBV19 and TRBJ1-1, is DGGITQSPKYLFRKEGQNVTLSCEQNLNHDAMYWYRQDPGQGLRLIYYSQIVNDFQKGDIAEGYSVSREKKESFPLTVTSAQKNPTAFYLCASRSEGLNTEAFFGQGTRLTVV.

This sequence joins TRBV6-5 and TRBJ2-1; a weak D match, TRBD1 (5 bases). Trimming pared 2 bases from V and 9 bases from J, leaving 11 bases between. Germline V lookup: CDR1 MNHEY, CDR2 SVGAGI. This CDR3 is 13 amino acids long. The CDR3 DNA sequence: TGTGCCAGCAGTTACCAGGAAGGGGTTGAGCAGTTCTTC. Amino acids: CASSYQEGVEQFF.

The chain joins TRBV5-1 to TRBJ2-2, with 14 positions matching TRBD2. With 4 bases clipped from V and 4 bases from J, the junction kept 3 bases outside the gene matches. The CDR3 consists of 16 residues. CDR1 and CDR2 (germline): SGHRS, YFSETQ. CDR3 residues: CASSPGTSGGTGELFF. CDR3 DNA: TGCGCCAGCAGCCCGGGGACTAGCGGGGGCACCGGGGAGCTGTTTTTT.